Listed below are T cell receptor beta chains from one sample, sequenced in a study of blood T cell repertoires in COVID-19. This table comes from immunoSEQ multiplex PCR, and its TCRdb copy is limited to in-frame clones, with some not included. The sample carries around 100,000 clones, around 87% recorded once. The sequenced sample consisted of peripheral blood. The origin of the receptors is a woman aged 30 to 39 with acute or convalescent COVID-19. Both conserved end residues are part of each CDR3. The D gene is left open where the match is weak. Clone size is stated in some rows and not others, as once, few, many or a class when expanded.

j_call	d_call	v_call	clone_size	cdr3_aa	cdr3_nt
TRBJ2-3	TRBD2	TRBV7-3	NA	CASSPGTSGGNTQYF	TGTGCCAGCAGCCCAGGGACTAGCGGGGGAAATACGCAGTATTTT
TRBJ1-2	NA	TRBV4-2	NA	CASSQERTDSDGYTF	TGTGCCAGCAGCCAAGAGAGGACGGACAGCGATGGCTACACCTTC
TRBJ1-5	TRBD1	TRBV27	NA	CASRGQLNQPQHF	TGTGCCAGCAGGGGACAGCTCAATCAGCCCCAGCATTTT
TRBJ2-2	NA	TRBV24-1	NA	CATSDLQELGPSGELFF	TGTGCCACCAGTGACCTACAGGAATTAGGGCCTTCCGGGGAGCTGTTTTTT
TRBJ1-2	NA	TRBV6-5	NA	CASSQTGIGYTF	TGTGCCAGCAGCCAAACAGGGATAGGCTACACCTTC
TRBJ2-3	TRBD1	TRBV5-1	NA	CASSLFGTGSTDTQYF	TGCGCCAGCAGCTTGTTCGGGACAGGGAGCACAGATACGCAGTATTTT
TRBJ1-5	NA	TRBV27	NA	CASSFVGAPPQHF	TGTGCCAGCAGTTTTGTGGGGGCGCCGCCCCAGCATTTT
TRBJ1-2	NA	TRBV25-1	once	CASSRDYGYTF	TGTGCCAGCAGTCGTGACTATGGCTACACCTTC
TRBJ1-6	NA	TRBV5-1	NA	CASSLTQMGHSPLHF	TGCGCCAGCAGCCTGACACAGATGGGTCATTCACCCCTCCACTTT
TRBJ2-2	TRBD1	TRBV6-5	NA	CASMDRVNTGELFF	TGTGCCAGCATGGACAGGGTGAACACCGGGGAGCTGTTTTTT
TRBJ1-1	NA	TRBV25-1	NA	CASSMNTEAFF	TGTGCCAGCAGCATGAACACTGAAGCTTTCTTT
TRBJ2-3	TRBD2	TRBV11-3	NA	CASSKLAGATTDTQYF	TGTGCCAGCAGCAAATTAGCGGGGGCCACCACAGATACGCAGTATTTT
TRBJ2-7	TRBD2	TRBV27	NA	CASSLSGGRAYEQYF	TGTGCCAGCAGTTTATCGGGAGGGCGCGCCTACGAGCAGTACTTC
TRBJ2-7	NA	TRBV28	NA	CASSSRTDSSYEQYF	TGTGCCAGCAGTTCGAGGACAGATAGCTCCTACGAGCAGTACTTC
TRBJ1-6	NA	TRBV12-3/TRBV12-4	NA	CASKRGADSPLHF	TGTGCCAGCAAGCGGGGCGCGGATTCACCCCTCCACTTT
TRBJ1-1	NA	TRBV3-1/TRBV3-2	NA	CASSQDLGISNTEAFF	TGTGCCAGCAGCCAAGATCTCGGGATTTCGAACACTGAAGCTTTCTTT
TRBJ2-2	TRBD2	TRBV11-2	NA	CASSFASGGNTGELFF	TGTGCCAGCAGCTTTGCTAGCGGGGGGAACACCGGGGAGCTGTTTTTT
TRBJ1-4	TRBD1	TRBV18	NA	CASSPSRDREGEKLFF	TGTGCCAGCTCACCGTCCCGGGACAGGGAAGGTGAAAAACTGTTTTTT
TRBJ1-3	TRBD1	TRBV5-5	NA	CASSLDPLPDRGGNTIYF	TGTGCCAGCAGCTTGGATCCGCTCCCGGACAGGGGAGGGAACACCATATATTTT
TRBJ1-4	TRBD1	TRBV12-5	NA	CASGRDRADEKLFF	TGTGCTAGTGGAAGGGACAGGGCCGATGAAAAACTGTTTTTT
TRBJ2-1	NA	TRBV9	NA	CASSADSRGEQFF	TGTGCCAGCAGCGCCGACAGTCGCGGTGAGCAGTTCTTC
TRBJ2-3	TRBD1	TRBV24-1	NA	CATSGGTVGTDTQYF	TGTGCCACCAGTGGGGGGACAGTGGGCACAGATACGCAGTATTTT
TRBJ2-3	NA	TRBV9	NA	CASSPSWGDTDTQYF	TGTGCCAGCAGCCCGAGCTGGGGGGATACAGATACGCAGTATTTT
TRBJ1-5	NA	TRBV19	few	CASSIQEGNQPQHF	TGTGCCAGTAGTATCCAGGAGGGCAATCAGCCCCAGCATTTT
TRBJ2-1	TRBD2	TRBV5-1	NA	CASSQLAASYNEQFF	TGCGCCAGCAGCCAGCTAGCGGCCTCCTACAATGAGCAGTTCTTC
TRBJ1-1	NA	TRBV12-3/TRBV12-4	NA	CASNVRENTEAFF	TGTGCCAGCAATGTCCGCGAGAACACTGAAGCTTTCTTT
TRBJ1-5	TRBD1	TRBV11-2	NA	CASSRTGVSNQPQHF	TGTGCCAGCAGCCGTACAGGGGTAAGCAATCAGCCCCAGCATTTT
TRBJ1-5	NA	TRBV4-1	NA	CASSQDPPEGNSNQPQHF	TGCGCCAGCAGCCAAGATCCCCCGGAGGGGAATAGCAATCAGCCCCAGCATTTT
TRBJ1-5	NA	TRBV6-2/TRBV6-3	NA	CASSLDGSQPQHF	TGTGCCAGCAGTTTGGATGGGAGCCAGCCCCAGCATTTT
TRBJ2-7	NA	TRBV7-9	NA	CASSPPTGYFSYEQYF	TGTGCCAGCAGCCCGCCCACAGGGTATTTCTCCTACGAGCAGTACTTC
TRBJ1-2	NA	TRBV11-2	NA	CASSVFQYYGYTF	TGTGCCAGCAGCGTATTTCAGTACTATGGCTACACCTTC
TRBJ1-6	NA	TRBV7-8	NA	CASSHGQVQHF	TGTGCCAGCAGCCACGGCCAGGTGCAACACTTT
TRBJ1-5	TRBD1	TRBV18	NA	CASSSGTGNNQPQHF	TGTGCCAGCTCCTCCGGGACAGGCAACAATCAGCCCCAGCATTTT
TRBJ2-5	NA	TRBV6-5	once	CASKIQGPSQETQYF	TGTGCCAGCAAAATACAGGGTCCCAGCCAAGAGACCCAGTACTTC
TRBJ2-2	NA	TRBV2	once	CASSAWNTGELFF	TGTGCCAGCAGTGCGTGGAACACCGGGGAGCTGTTTTTT
TRBJ2-2	NA	TRBV24-1	NA	CATRAHGGGTPGELFF	TGTGCCACCAGGGCTCACGGGGGAGGAACACCGGGGGAGCTGTTTTTT
TRBJ1-1	NA	TRBV6-5	NA	CASSYGQPWDTEAFF	TGTGCCAGCAGTTACGGACAGCCCTGGGACACTGAAGCTTTCTTT
TRBJ2-3	TRBD1	TRBV2	NA	CASTALRDSSTDTQYF	TGTGCCAGCACCGCCCTCCGGGACAGTAGCACAGATACGCAGTATTTT
TRBJ2-3	NA	TRBV7-3	NA	CASSPKPLDTQYF	TGTGCCAGCAGCCCTAAACCGCTGGATACGCAGTATTTT
TRBJ1-1	TRBD1	TRBV3-1/TRBV3-2	NA	CASSREEGAITEAFF	TGTGCCAGCAGCCGGGAGGAGGGGGCCATCACTGAAGCTTTCTTT
TRBJ2-3	TRBD1	TRBV6-6	NA	CASRTGGQGAGDTQYF	TGTGCCAGCAGGACCGGGGGACAGGGGGCCGGAGATACGCAGTATTTT
TRBJ2-7	NA	TRBV28	NA	CASRRVGSSYEQYF	TGTGCCAGCCGCCGGGTCGGGTCCTCCTACGAGCAGTACTTC
TRBJ1-2	TRBD1	TRBV6-5	NA	CASSPGTGVRYGYTF	TGTGCCAGCAGTCCCGGGACAGGGGTTCGGTATGGCTACACCTTC
TRBJ2-1	TRBD2	TRBV2	NA	CASRGEGRRVF	TGTGCCAGCAGGGGGGAGGGACGGCGGGTCTTC
TRBJ1-6	NA	TRBV4-1	few	CASSQGAGAVNSPLHF	TGCGCCAGCAGCCAAGGGGCTGGGGCCGTAAATTCACCCCTCCACTTT
TRBJ1-4	NA	TRBV9	NA	CASSTPGTNEKLFF	TGTGCCAGCAGTACCCCAGGAACTAATGAAAAACTGTTTTTT
TRBJ1-2	NA	TRBV5-1	NA	CASSLGTRDGYTF	TGCGCCAGCAGCTTGGGGACTCGGGATGGCTACACCTTC